What follows are 3 T cell receptor beta chains derived from one specimen sequenced in a study of blood T cell repertoires in COVID-19. The table came from immunoSEQ multiplex PCR; TCRdb's copy has only in-frame clones and leaves some out. Of about 56,000 clones in the sample, roughly 90% were seen once. The sample consisted of peripheral blood. The receptors stem from a human donor in a cohort sampled during active COVID-19.

This clone was found once. Other DNA sequences within the sample encode an identical CDR3. This sequence joins TRBV30 and TRBJ2-1; D gene unclear. Trimming took off 4 bases at V and 4 bases at J, with 5 bases between the two ends. The CDR3 runs to 11 residues. Germline loops: CDR1 GTSNPN, CDR2 SVGIG (reference sequence). The CDR3 bases are TGTGCCTGGAACAGTTACAATGAGCAGTTCTTC. It is translated as CAWNSYNEQFF.

This chain joins TRBV4-3 and TRBJ1-6; D gene unclear. Germline-derived CDR1 and CDR2 are LGHNA and YSLEER. The CDR3 is 15 residues long. Trimming removed 0 bases from V and 7 bases from J, with 10 bases in between. In DNA, the CDR3 is TGCGCCAGCAGCCAAGAGTTCCAGAAGAATTCACCCCTCCACTTT. This gives the protein CASSQEFQKNSPLHF.

As DNA, the CDR3 is TGTGCCAGTAGTCTTGCCTATTATGGCTACACCTTC. It is translated as CASSLAYYGYTF. The chain links TRBV19 to TRBJ1-2; D uncertain. The CDR3 runs to 12 residues. V lost 5 bases to trimming and J lost 5 bases, with 9 bases between them. Germline CDR1 LNHDA, CDR2 SQIVND (reference sequence).